The rows below give T cell receptor beta chains drawn from one sample of a study of tumor-infiltrating lymphocytes in primary liver carcinoma. Via MiXCR, TCRdb re-called the multiplex PCR reads, giving one row per CDR3 protein. The sample lists about 180,000 distinct CDR3 sequences; 60% were seen once. Input material: peripheral blood. These receptors all come from a man in his forties with primary liver carcinoma and hepatitis B virus infection. Each CDR3 is given with its conserved first and last residue. Clone sizes are given selectively: once, few, many, or a class where the clone is expanded.

j_call clone_size v_call cdr3_aa
TRBJ2-7 NA TRBV5-4 CASSEGLANEQYF
TRBJ1-2 NA TRBV11-2 CANSPVISTGGNNGYTF
TRBJ2-1 NA TRBV5-1 CARRSRDNEQFF
TRBJ2-1 NA TRBV10-3 CAISGTSGGAYNEKLF
TRBJ2-3 NA TRBV29-1 CGVRGGDTQYF
TRBJ2-5 once TRBV4-1 CASSQIPGTSAFF
TRBJ2-2 many TRBV11-2 CASSFTENTGELFF
TRBJ2-1 many TRBV11-2 CASSLSLLGGNEQFF
TRBJ2-3 NA TRBV14 CASSRRGFSDTQYF
TRBJ2-3 NA TRBV19 CASSLAGIVDTQYF
TRBJ2-2 few TRBV6-5 CASSIPQGELFF
TRBJ2-1 few TRBV7-8 CASSLGGGYNEQFF
TRBJ2-2 many TRBV29-1 CSVVGNTGELFF
TRBJ2-5 few TRBV10-3 CAISDPGRGEPQYF
TRBJ2-7 NA TRBV29-1 CSVGSLAGGREQYF
TRBJ2-1 many TRBV11-3 CASSSLAGEGEQFF
TRBJ2-1 NA TRBV11-2 CASSSMGPGNEQFF
TRBJ2-2 NA TRBV12-3/TRBV12-4 CVNSTAGGSTGELFF
TRBJ1-6 few TRBV4-2 CASSPRGDRGSPLHF
TRBJ1-1 many TRBV11-3 CASSSYRQSTEAFF
TRBJ2-7 NA TRBV5-5 CASSHGQAYEQYF
TRBJ2-1 few TRBV10-3 CVSKASGTSGRASYNEQFF
TRBJ2-7 NA TRBV6-2/TRBV6-3 CATRHTVQGGEQYF
TRBJ2-1 NA TRBV6-5 CASIYEGFSYNEQFF
TRBJ1-2 NA TRBV6-6 CASSTGIEGYTF
TRBJ2-4 NA TRBV5-4 CASSLTGGLAKNIQYF
TRBJ2-3 NA TRBV6-6 CASSYSRGGPHTGTQYF
TRBJ2-1 many TRBV29-1 CSGDSGRALNEQFF
TRBJ2-7 many TRBV11-1 CASSFLAGEHEQYF
TRBJ1-2 NA TRBV19 CTSQVEMGLGYTF
TRBJ2-7 many TRBV11-2 CASSFGPSGSYEQYF
TRBJ2-1 NA TRBV11-2 CVSSDNRGRNEQFF
TRBJ2-3 NA TRBV2 CASSEPRRGATDTQYF
TRBJ2-5 NA TRBV11-2 CTSSPGTSGAAETQYF